The clone carrying this T cell receptor (beta chain) was detected a few times. This sample was included in a study of cytomegalovirus exposure and HLA in healthy donors. V gave up 0 bases and J gave up 6 bases, with 5 bases separating them. This CDR3 comprises 13 residues. Germline loops: CDR1 MRHNA, CDR2 SNTAGT. The PCR employed 60 Vbeta primers together with 13 Jbeta primers. Profiled with immunoSEQ multiplex PCR; TCRdb holds only in-frame clones, not every one. The data hold roughly 150,000 clones, with 82% observed a single time. Sequenced: PBMCs. This chain connects TRBV6-4 to TRBJ2-2; D is unclear. This sequence originates from a girl aged 2 to 9 in good health and CMV-seropositive. The CDR3 here is CASSDSKPGELFF. CDR3 in DNA: TGTGCCAGCAGTGACTCTAAGCCCGGGGAGCTGTTTTTT.